Below, 28 T cell receptor beta chains from the same sample are listed, as sequenced in a study of shared clonotypes between healthy human individuals. Here immunoSEQ multiplex PCR was the method, and the copy in TCRdb shows in-frame clones only, minus some. The data contain about 96,000 clones, 40% to 55% of them singletons. Sequenced input: PBMCs. These receptors came from a woman in her forties in good health. Some clones in this sample may be carry-over from other donors' samples.

The chain has TRBV7-2 and TRBJ2-3; D gene uncertain. The germline V and J ends were trimmed by 2 bases and 4 bases, with 4 bases remaining between them. This CDR3 is built from 12 residues. Germline CDR1 is SGHTA and CDR2 is FQGNSA. Here the CDR3 reads CASSLSSDTQYF. The CDR3 DNA reads as TGTGCCAGCAGCTTATCGTCAGATACGCAGTATTTT.

The V call is TRBV30, the J call TRBJ1-4; D not certain. Trimming shortened V by 1 base and J by 7 bases, and 7 bases separated the two germline ends. The CDR3 length is 12 residues. Germline lookup yields CDR1 GTSNPN and CDR2 SVGIG (reference sequence). CDR3 nucleotides: TGTGCCTGGAGTGATAGTTTTGAAAAACTGTTTTTT. It translates to CAWSDSFEKLFF.

This chain connects TRBV28 to TRBJ2-7; 7 bases match TRBD2. The CDR3 is made up of 17 amino acids. Germline V gives CDR1 MDHEN, CDR2 SYDVKM. With V trimmed by 6 bases and J by 0 bases, 14 bases remained unmatched. The CDR3 nucleotides read TGTGCCAGCAGGGATCCAGGGCTAGCGGCTAGCTCCTACGAGCAGTACTTC. It yields the protein CASRDPGLAASSYEQYF.

Comments on this clone: The junction departs from the called germline gene at one end, perhaps through a read error. DNA of the CDR3: TGTGCCAGCAGTGAAGCGGGGGTTAGCGGTTCGTACAATGAGCAGTTCTTC. It codes for CASSEAGVSGSYNEQFF. This chain links TRBV10-3 with TRBJ2-1; 8 nucleotides match TRBD2. This CDR3 is built from 17 residues. Germline V lookup: CDR1 ENHRY, CDR2 SYGVKD.

This clone was counted between two and nine times. This rearrangement joins TRBV15 to TRBJ2-5; tentative D call: TRBD1 (5 bases). The last part of the DNA fits TRBJ2-7 better; the J call may be wrong. CDR1 is LNHNV and CDR2 is YYDKDF in the germline V gene (reference sequence). The CDR3 spans 15 residues. As DNA, the CDR3 is TGTGCCACCAGCAGAGATCGGATAGGGGCCTACGAGCAGTACTTC. Its protein is CATSRDRIGAYEQYF.

This clone showed up just once. The V gene is TRBV5-4, the J gene TRBJ2-1, with 7 bases that match TRBD2. Unmatched junction bases numbered 4, after V lost 0 bases and J lost 1 base. The CDR3 length is 16 residues. CDR1 is SGHNT and CDR2 is YYREEE in the germline V gene (reference sequence). DNA of the CDR3: TGTGCCAGCAGCTTGGATGGCGGGAGATCCTACAATGAGCAGTTCTTC. Amino acid sequence: CASSLDGGRSYNEQFF.

This clone has just a few counts. J is TRBJ2-4 and V is TRBV7-8; TRBD1 aligns across 7 bases. Germline trimming cut 5 bases from V and 4 bases from J; bases unmatched to any gene: 5. Per germline, CDR1 SGHVS and CDR2 FQNEAQ. The CDR3 is 14 residues long. CDR3: CASSRGGEKNIQYF. The CDR3 bases are TGTGCCAGCAGCCGAGGGGGCGAAAAAAACATTCAGTACTTC.

The rearrangement uses TRBV5-6 and TRBJ1-1; 9 nucleotides agree with TRBD1. J was trimmed by 4 bases and V by 5 bases; bases with no gene match: 6. CDR3 length: 14 amino acids. The germline V gene has CDR1 SGHDT and CDR2 YYEEEE. CDR3 residues: CASSAGQGTTEAFF. The CDR3, as DNA: TGTGCCAGCAGTGCGGGACAGGGAACCACTGAAGCTTTCTTT.

The rearrangement links TRBV2 to TRBJ1-2, with 8 bases fitting TRBD1. CDR1 SNHLY and CDR2 FYNNEI come from the germline V gene. V gave up 7 bases and J gave up 7 bases; unmatched junction bases: 8. CDR3 length equals 13 residues. CDR3 DNA sequence: TGTGCCAGCATCCCCACAGGGGGTAGTGGCTACACCTTC. This encodes CASIPTGGSGYTF.

Of note for this clone: A far larger clone is one nucleotide away, so this likely arose from a read error. The sample holds other DNA sequences that translate to the same CDR3. The genes are TRBV18 and TRBJ1-2, with 12 bases lining up with TRBD1. There are 16 residues in the CDR3. Germline V gene data show CDR1 as KGHSH and CDR2 as LQKENI. The CDR3 reads CASSRDRGRFNYGYTF. DNA for the CDR3: TGTGCCAGCTCACGGGACAGGGGGCGATTTAACTACGGCTACACCTTC.

Remarks on this clone: With a far larger clone one base away, a read error is the likely cause. Different DNA sequences within this sample yield the same CDR3. The CDR3 is CAWSTPSAFF. In nucleotides, the CDR3 is TGTGCCTGGAGTACCCCCTCAGCCTTCTTT. The V and J genes are TRBV30 and TRBJ1-1; no firm D call. The CDR3 sequence is 10 residues long. V lost 2 bases to trimming and J lost 14 bases, with 12 bases between them. Germline loops: CDR1 GTSNPN, CDR2 SVGIG (reference sequence).

The chain joins TRBV7-8 to TRBJ2-1, with a tentative D call TRBD2 (5 bases). Germline values: CDR1 SGHVS, CDR2 FQNEAQ. V was cut by 0 bases and J by 5 bases, with 5 bases left in between. This CDR3 is 13 amino acids long. CDR3 in DNA: TGTGCCAGCAGCTTAGCTAGCGACAATGAGCAGTTCTTC. Its translation: CASSLASDNEQFF.

This clone occurred a few times. The chain couples TRBV2 to TRBJ2-7, with 10 nucleotides matching TRBD2. The germline gives CDR1 SNHLY, CDR2 FYNNEI. With V trimmed by 5 bases and J by 6 bases, 4 bases remained unmatched. This CDR3 has 13 amino acids. CDR3 in amino acids: CASSLGLAIEQYF. The CDR3 nucleotides are TGTGCCAGCAGTTTGGGACTAGCGATCGAGCAGTACTTC.

The chain has TRBV2 and TRBJ2-7; unclear D gene. There are 12 residues in the CDR3. Between the trimmed V and J ends, which lost 6 bases and 3 bases, there was a span of 9 bases. Germline values: CDR1 SNHLY, CDR2 FYNNEI. Here the CDR3 DNA reads TGTGCCAGCAGCCCTACGTACTACGAGCAGTACTTC. Amino acid sequence: CASSPTYYEQYF.

Ten or more counts support this clone. The chain couples TRBV15 to TRBJ1-4, with D possibly matching TRBD1 (6 bases). Germline V CDR1 and CDR2: LNHNV, YYDKDF (reference sequence). V lost 0 bases and J 4 bases, leaving 12 bases between the germline ends. CDR3 length: 16 amino acids. The CDR3 nucleotides read TGTGCCACCAGCAGAGAATGGGTACAGGGTAATGAAAAACTGTTTTTT. Protein sequence: CATSREWVQGNEKLFF.

This clone has more than one count but fewer than ten. The chain uses TRBV9 and TRBJ1-5; tentative D call: TRBD1 (5 bases). V was clipped by 0 bases and J by 7 bases, with 11 bases between them. The length of the CDR3 is 14 residues. Germline-derived CDR1 and CDR2 are SGDLS and YYNGEE. The CDR3 protein is CASSVEADSQPQHF. CDR3 DNA sequence: TGTGCCAGCAGCGTAGAGGCCGACAGCCAGCCCCAGCATTTT. Filled out from reference TRBV9 and TRBJ1-5, the complete variable domain reads DSGVTQTPKHLITATGQRVTLRCSPRSGDLSVYWYQQSLDQGLQFLIQYYNGEERAKGNILERFSAQQFPDLHSELNLSSLELGDSALYFCASSVEADSQPQHFGDGTRLSIL.

This clone was detected only a few times. The chain recombines TRBV4-1 with TRBJ2-3; 11 nucleotides match TRBD2. Germline V gene data show CDR1 as MGHRA and CDR2 as YSYEKL. This CDR3 region has 14 residues. With 6 bases clipped from V and 4 bases from J, the junction kept 3 bases outside the gene matches. The CDR3 DNA sequence: TGCGCCAGCAGTTTACTAGCGGGAGCAGATACGCAGTATTTT. Its protein product is CASSLLAGADTQYF.

This clone came up many times. The chain links TRBV6-6 to TRBJ1-1; D perhaps matches TRBD1 (6 bases). The CDR3 has 13 amino acids. Germline assignment: CDR1 MNHNY and CDR2 SVGAGI (reference sequence). Trimming took off 8 bases at V and 4 bases at J, with 14 bases between the two ends. CDR3 sequence (DNA): TGTGCCAGCTCCCCGGGGGCCGGCACTGAAGCTTTCTTT. It codes for CASSPGAGTEAFF.

CDR3: CASSTPPSGSYNEQFF. In DNA, the CDR3 is TGTGCCAGCAGTACACCCCCTAGCGGGAGCTACAATGAGCAGTTCTTC. The chain couples TRBV28 to TRBJ2-1, with TRBD2 identical over 10 bases. V lost 5 bases and J lost 3; bases outside the gene matches: 7. CDR1 MDHEN and CDR2 SYDVKM come from the germline V gene. This CDR3 is built from 16 residues.

The rearrangement joins TRBV5-4 to TRBJ1-1, with D perhaps TRBD1 (5 bases). The V end lost 3 bases, the J end lost 4 bases, and 13 bases lay between the germline ends. From germline, CDR1 is SGHNT and CDR2 YYREEE (reference sequence). CDR3 length: 14 residues. CDR3 DNA: TGTGCCAGCAGCTCGGGTAATGGGGGCACTGAAGCTTTCTTT. Amino acids: CASSSGNGGTEAFF. The variable domain in full, with the rest retrieved from reference TRBV5-4 and TRBJ1-1, is ETGVTQSPTHLIKTRGQQVTLRCSSQSGHNTVSWYQQALGQGPQFIFQYYREEENGRGNFPPRFSGLQFPNYSSELNVNALELDDSALYLCASSSGNGGTEAFFGQGTRLTVV.

This clone was seen ten or more times. The chain joins TRBV4-1 to TRBJ2-7; D may be TRBD2 (5 bases). Germline loops: CDR1 MGHRA, CDR2 YSYEKL. The V end was cut by 8 bases, the J end by 2 bases, with 19 bases between. The length of the CDR3 is 15 residues. The CDR3 here is CASGPEGAATYEQYF. CDR3 DNA sequence: TGCGCCAGCGGCCCAGAGGGAGCGGCGACCTACGAGCAGTACTTC.

This clone was picked up many times. A junction end diverges from the germline sequence, so it may reflect a read error. This sample includes further DNA sequences coding for the same CDR3. V and J are TRBV5-4 and TRBJ2-7; tentative D call: TRBD2 (6 bases). This CDR3 is built from 16 residues. CDR1 SGHNT and CDR2 YYREEE come from the germline V gene (reference sequence). CDR3 DNA sequence: TGCGCCAGCAGCCAGGGATTATCGGGACTCCGGGCCGAGCAGTACTTC. Amino acids: CASSQGLSGLRAEQYF.

This clone was picked up many times. The chain recombines TRBV6-6 with TRBJ2-3; no reliable D call. V lost 6 bases to trimming and J lost 8 bases, with 24 bases between them. Germline V lookup: CDR1 MNHNY, CDR2 SVGAGI (reference sequence). The CDR3 is 16 amino acids. The CDR3 DNA sequence: TGTGCCAGCAGCCCACACCCAGCTGATGGAAGGTTTACGCAGTATTTT. This gives the protein CASSPHPADGRFTQYF.

This clone was observed many times. The V and J genes are TRBV28 and TRBJ1-4; 7 bases map to TRBD1. Germline-derived CDR1 and CDR2 are MDHEN and SYDVKM. The J segment lost 8 bases and the V segment lost 6 bases, leaving 18 bases of the junction unmatched. The CDR3 runs 17 residues. This CDR3 is CASSLPHTGEVGEKLFF. Written as DNA, the CDR3 is TGTGCCAGCAGCTTACCCCACACAGGGGAAGTAGGAGAAAAACTGTTTTTT.

Points on this clone: Since a far larger clone is one base different, this is likely a read error. This sequence joins TRBV5-8 and TRBJ2-6, with 10 nucleotides matching TRBD1. This CDR3 spans 17 amino acids. CDR1 is SGHTS, CDR2 YDEGEE, per germline. J lost 4 bases, V lost 7 bases, and 11 bases had no gene match. CDR3 loop: CASRPAGTGAGANVLTF. The CDR3 nucleotides are TGTGCCAGCCGGCCCGCCGGGACAGGGGCCGGGGCCAACGTCCTGACTTTC.

This clone was seen ten or more times. Given a far larger clone just one base away, this is likely a sequencing read error. The chain links TRBV30 to TRBJ1-2; 7 bases line up with TRBD1. Per the germline V gene, CDR1 is GTSNPN and CDR2 is SVGIG (reference sequence). The CDR3 is 16 residues long. This chain's CDR3 is CAWSVNPQGTHYGNTF. CDR3 DNA: TGTGCCTGGAGTGTCAACCCACAGGGGACTCACTATGGCAACACCTTC.

The genes are TRBV5-1 and TRBJ2-7; D is unclear. Germline-derived CDR1 and CDR2 are SGHRS and YFSETQ. The CDR3 is made up of 16 amino acids. The ends were cut back, 0 bases at V and 1 base at J, with 14 bases in the middle. The CDR3 loop is CASSLVKSGGSYEQYF. CDR3 sequence (DNA): TGCGCCAGCAGCTTGGTAAAGTCAGGCGGATCCTACGAGCAGTACTTC.

The sample holds one count of this clone. This sequence joins TRBV30 and TRBJ1-2, with D uncertain. This CDR3 contains 12 residues. Germline V gives CDR1 GTSNPN, CDR2 SVGIG (reference sequence). V was cut by 3 bases and J by 7 bases, with 12 bases left in between. DNA of the CDR3: TGTGCCTGGAGGGGAACCGGGTCTGGCTACACCTTC. Protein: CAWRGTGSGYTF.